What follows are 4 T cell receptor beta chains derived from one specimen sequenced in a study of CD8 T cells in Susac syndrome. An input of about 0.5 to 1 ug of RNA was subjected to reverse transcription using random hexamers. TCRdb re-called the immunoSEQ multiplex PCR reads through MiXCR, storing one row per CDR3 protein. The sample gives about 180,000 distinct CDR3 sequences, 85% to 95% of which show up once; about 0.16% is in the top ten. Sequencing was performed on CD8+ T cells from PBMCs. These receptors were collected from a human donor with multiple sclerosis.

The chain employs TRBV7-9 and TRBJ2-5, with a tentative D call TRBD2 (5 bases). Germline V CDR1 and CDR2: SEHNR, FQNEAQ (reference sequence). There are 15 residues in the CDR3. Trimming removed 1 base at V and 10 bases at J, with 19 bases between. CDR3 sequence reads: CASSLVARTGHGQYF. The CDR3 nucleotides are TGTGCCAGCAGCTTAGTGGCTCGGACTGGGCATGGCCAGTACTTC.

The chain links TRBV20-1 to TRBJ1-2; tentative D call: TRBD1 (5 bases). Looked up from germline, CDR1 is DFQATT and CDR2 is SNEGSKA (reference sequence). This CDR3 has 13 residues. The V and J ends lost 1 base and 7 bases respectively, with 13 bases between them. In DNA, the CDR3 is TGCAGTGCTAGAGGGGAGCAGGGAAGTGGCTACACCTTC. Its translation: CSARGEQGSGYTF.

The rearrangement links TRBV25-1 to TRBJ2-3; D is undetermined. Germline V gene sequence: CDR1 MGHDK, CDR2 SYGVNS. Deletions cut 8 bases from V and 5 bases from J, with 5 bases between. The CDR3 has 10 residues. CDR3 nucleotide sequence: TGTGCCAGCGAATTAGATACGCAGTATTTT. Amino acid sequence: CASELDTQYF.

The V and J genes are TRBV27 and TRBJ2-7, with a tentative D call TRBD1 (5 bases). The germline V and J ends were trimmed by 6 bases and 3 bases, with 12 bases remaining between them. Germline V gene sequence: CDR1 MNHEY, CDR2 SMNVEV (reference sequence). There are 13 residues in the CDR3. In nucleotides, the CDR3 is TGTGCCAGCAGAGGGGTAAGAGGCTACGAGCAGTACTTC. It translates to CASRGVRGYEQYF.